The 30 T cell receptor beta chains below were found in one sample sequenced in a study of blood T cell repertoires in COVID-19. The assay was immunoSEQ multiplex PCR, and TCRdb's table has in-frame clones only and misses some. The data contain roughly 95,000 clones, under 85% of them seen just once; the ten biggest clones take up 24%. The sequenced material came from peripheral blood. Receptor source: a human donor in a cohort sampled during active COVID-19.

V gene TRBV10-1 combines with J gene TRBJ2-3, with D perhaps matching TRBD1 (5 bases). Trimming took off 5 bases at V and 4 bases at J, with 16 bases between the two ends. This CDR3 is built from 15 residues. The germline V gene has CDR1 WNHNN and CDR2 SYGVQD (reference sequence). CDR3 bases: TGCGCCAGCAGTAAGACCCTCGGCAGGGCAGATACGCAGTATTTT. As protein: CASSKTLGRADTQYF.

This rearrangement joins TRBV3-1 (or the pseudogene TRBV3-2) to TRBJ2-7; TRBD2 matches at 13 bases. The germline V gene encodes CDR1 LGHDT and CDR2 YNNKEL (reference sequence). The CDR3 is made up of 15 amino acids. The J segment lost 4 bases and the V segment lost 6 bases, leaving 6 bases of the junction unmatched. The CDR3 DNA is TGTGCCAGCAGTCGGCGGACTAGCGGGAGTTACGAGCAGTACTTC. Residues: CASSRRTSGSYEQYF.

CDR3 sequence: CASSRTGENIQYF. CDR3 bases: TGTGCCAGCAGCCGGACAGGAGAAAACATTCAGTACTTC. This chain connects TRBV6-2 or TRBV6-3 to TRBJ2-4, with 7 nucleotides matching TRBD1. V was clipped by 6 bases and J by 5 bases; unmatched bases: 4. Germline CDR1 and CDR2: MNHEY and SVGEGT. The CDR3 contains 13 residues.

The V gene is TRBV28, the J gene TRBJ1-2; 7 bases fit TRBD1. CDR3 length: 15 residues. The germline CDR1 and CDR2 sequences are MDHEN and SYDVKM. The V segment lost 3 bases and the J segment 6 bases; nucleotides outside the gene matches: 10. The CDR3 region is CASSFQTGFQNGYTF. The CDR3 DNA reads TGTGCCAGCAGTTTCCAGACAGGGTTCCAAAATGGCTACACCTTC.

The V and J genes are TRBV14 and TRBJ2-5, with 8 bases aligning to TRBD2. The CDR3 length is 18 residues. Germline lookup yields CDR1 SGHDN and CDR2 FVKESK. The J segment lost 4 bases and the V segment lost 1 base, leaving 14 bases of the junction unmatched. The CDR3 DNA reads TGTGCCAGCAGCCAAGGCCCTCTACTAGCGGCCAAACCAGAGACCCAGTACTTC. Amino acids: CASSQGPLLAAKPETQYF.

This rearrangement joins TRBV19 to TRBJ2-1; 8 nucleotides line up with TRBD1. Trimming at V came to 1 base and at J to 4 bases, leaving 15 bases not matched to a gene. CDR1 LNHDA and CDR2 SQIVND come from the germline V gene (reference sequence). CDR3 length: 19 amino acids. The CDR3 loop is CASSIVARQGSLRYNEQFF. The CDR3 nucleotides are TGTGCCAGTAGTATAGTAGCCAGACAGGGGTCACTACGTTACAATGAGCAGTTCTTC.

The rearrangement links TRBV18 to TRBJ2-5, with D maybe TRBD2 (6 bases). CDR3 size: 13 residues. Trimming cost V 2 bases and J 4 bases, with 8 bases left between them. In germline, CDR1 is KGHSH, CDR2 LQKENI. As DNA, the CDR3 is TGTGCCAGCTCACCAGGGACTCCAGAGACCCAGTACTTC. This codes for CASSPGTPETQYF.

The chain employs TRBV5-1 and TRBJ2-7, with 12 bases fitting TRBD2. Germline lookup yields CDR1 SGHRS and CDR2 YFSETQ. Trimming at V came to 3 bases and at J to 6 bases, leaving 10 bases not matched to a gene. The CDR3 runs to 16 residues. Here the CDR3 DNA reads TGCGCCAGCAGCTCCCATTGGACTAGCGGGACCGGCGAGCAGTACTTC. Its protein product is CASSSHWTSGTGEQYF.

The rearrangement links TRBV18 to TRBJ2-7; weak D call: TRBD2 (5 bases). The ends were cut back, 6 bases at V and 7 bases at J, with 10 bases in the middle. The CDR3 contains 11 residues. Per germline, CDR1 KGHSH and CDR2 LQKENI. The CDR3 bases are TGTGCCAGCTCGCTTTCGGGGGAGCAGTACTTC. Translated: CASSLSGEQYF.

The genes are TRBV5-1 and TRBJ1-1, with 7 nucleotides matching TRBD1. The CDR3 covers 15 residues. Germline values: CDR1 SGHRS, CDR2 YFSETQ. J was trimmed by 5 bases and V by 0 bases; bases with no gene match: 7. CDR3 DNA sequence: TGCGCCAGCAGCTTGGTCGACAGGGTTCGAACTGAAGCTTTCTTT. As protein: CASSLVDRVRTEAFF.

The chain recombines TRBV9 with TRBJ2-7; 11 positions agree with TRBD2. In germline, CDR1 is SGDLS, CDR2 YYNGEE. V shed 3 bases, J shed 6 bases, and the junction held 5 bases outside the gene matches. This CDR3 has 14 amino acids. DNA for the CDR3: TGTGCCAGCAGCGATAGCGGGGGGGCAGGCGAGCAGTACTTC. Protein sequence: CASSDSGGAGEQYF.

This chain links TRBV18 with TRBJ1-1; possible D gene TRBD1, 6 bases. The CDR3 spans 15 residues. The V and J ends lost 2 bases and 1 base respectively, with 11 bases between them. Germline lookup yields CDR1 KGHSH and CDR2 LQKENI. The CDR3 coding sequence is TGTGCCAGCTCACCATTCGGACAGAAGAACACTGAAGCTTTCTTT. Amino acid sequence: CASSPFGQKNTEAFF.

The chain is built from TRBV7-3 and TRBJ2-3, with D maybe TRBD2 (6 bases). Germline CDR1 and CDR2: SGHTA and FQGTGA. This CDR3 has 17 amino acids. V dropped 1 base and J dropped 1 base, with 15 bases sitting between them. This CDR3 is CASSLNGIAGRTDTQYF. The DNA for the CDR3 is TGTGCCAGCAGCTTAAATGGGATCGCGGGGCGCACAGATACGCAGTATTTT.

CDR3 amino acids: CSVGKAGGSYEQYF. The CDR3 DNA sequence: TGCAGCGTGGGAAAAGCGGGAGGCTCCTACGAGCAGTACTTC. The rearrangement joins TRBV29-1 to TRBJ2-7; TRBD2 aligns across 9 bases. CDR1 and CDR2 from the germline V gene are SQVTM and ANQGSEA. CDR3 length equals 14 residues. With V trimmed by 6 bases and J by 0 bases, 6 bases remained unmatched.

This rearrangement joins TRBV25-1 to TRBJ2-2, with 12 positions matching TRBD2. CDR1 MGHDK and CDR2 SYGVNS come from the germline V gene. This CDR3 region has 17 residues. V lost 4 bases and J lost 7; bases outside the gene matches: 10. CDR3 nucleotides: TGTGCCAGCAGTGTCGCTAGCGGGAGGGCCGAGGGCGGGGAGCTGTTTTTT. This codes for CASSVASGRAEGGELFF.

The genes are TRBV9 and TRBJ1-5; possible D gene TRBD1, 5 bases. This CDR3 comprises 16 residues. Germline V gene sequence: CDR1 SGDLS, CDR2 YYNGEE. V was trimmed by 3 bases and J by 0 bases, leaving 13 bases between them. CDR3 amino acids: CASSAGTGYSNQPQHF. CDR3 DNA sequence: TGTGCCAGCAGCGCCGGTACAGGTTATAGCAATCAGCCCCAGCATTTT.

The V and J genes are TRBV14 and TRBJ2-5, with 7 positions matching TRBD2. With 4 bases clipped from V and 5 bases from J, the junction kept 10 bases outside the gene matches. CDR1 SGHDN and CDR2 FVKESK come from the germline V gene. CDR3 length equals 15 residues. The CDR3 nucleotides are TGTGCCAGCAGCCCTTTCACTAGCGCTGTGGAGACCCAGTACTTC. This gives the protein CASSPFTSAVETQYF.

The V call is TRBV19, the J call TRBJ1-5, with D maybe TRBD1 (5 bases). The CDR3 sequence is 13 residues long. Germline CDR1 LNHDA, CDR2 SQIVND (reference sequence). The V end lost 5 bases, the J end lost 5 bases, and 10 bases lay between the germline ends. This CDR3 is CASSPLGDQPQHF. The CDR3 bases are TGTGCCAGTAGTCCCTTAGGGGATCAGCCCCAGCATTTT.

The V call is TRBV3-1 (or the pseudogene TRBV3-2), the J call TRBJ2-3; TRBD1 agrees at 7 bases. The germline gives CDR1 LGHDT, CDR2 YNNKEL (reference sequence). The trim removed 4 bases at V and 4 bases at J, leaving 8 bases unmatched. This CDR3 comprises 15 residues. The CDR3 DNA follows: TGTGCCAGCAGCCTCCAACCGGGACAGCCAGATACGCAGTATTTT. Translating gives CASSLQPGQPDTQYF.

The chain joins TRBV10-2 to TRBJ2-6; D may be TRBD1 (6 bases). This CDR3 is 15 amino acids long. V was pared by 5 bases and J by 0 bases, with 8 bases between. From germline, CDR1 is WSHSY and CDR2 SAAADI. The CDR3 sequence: CASSKGHSGANVLTF. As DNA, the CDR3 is TGCGCCAGCAGTAAGGGACACTCTGGGGCCAACGTCCTGACTTTC.

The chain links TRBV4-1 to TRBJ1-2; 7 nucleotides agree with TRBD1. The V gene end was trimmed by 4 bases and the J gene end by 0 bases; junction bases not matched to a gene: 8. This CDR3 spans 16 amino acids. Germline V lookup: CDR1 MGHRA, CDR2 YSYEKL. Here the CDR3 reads CASSPQGTAANYGYTF. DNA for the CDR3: TGCGCCAGCAGCCCGCAAGGGACAGCAGCTAACTATGGCTACACCTTC.

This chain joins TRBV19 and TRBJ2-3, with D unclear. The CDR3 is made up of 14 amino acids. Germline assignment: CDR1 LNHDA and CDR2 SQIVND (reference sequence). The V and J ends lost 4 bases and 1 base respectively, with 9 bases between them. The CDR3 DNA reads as TGTGCCAGTAGTAAGAATAGAGGCACAGATACGCAGTATTTT. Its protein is CASSKNRGTDTQYF.

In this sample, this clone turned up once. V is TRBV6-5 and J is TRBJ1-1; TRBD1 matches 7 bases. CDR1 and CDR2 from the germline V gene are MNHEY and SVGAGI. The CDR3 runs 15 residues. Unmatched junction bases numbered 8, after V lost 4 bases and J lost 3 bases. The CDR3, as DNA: TGTGCCAGCAGTTTGAGTAACAGGGGCTACACTGAAGCTTTCTTT. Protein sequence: CASSLSNRGYTEAFF.

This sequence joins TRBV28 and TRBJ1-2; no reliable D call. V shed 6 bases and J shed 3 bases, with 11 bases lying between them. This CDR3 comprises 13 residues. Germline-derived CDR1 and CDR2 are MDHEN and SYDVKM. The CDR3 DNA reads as TGTGCCAGCAGCCCCGGAGAGGACTATGGCTACACCTTC. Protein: CASSPGEDYGYTF.

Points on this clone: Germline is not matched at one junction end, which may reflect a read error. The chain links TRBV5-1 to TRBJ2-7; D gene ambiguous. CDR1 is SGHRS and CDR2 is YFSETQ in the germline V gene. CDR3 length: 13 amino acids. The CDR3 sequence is CASSPTNSFEQYF. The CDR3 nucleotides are TGCGCCAGCAGCCCGACAAATTCCTTCGAGCAGTACTTC.

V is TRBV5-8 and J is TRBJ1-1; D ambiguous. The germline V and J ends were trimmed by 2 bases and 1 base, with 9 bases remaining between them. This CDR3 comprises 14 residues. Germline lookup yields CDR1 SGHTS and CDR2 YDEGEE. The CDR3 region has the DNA TGTGCCAGCAGCTTCAGAAAACAGAACACTGAAGCTTTCTTT. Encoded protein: CASSFRKQNTEAFF.

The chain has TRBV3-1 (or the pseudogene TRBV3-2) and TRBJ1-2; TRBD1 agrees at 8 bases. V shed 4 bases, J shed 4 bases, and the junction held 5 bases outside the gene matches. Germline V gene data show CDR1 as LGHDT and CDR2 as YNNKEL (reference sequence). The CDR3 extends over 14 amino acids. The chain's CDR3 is CASSRDTGGYGYTF. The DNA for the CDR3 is TGTGCCAGCAGCCGAGATACAGGGGGCTATGGCTACACCTTC.

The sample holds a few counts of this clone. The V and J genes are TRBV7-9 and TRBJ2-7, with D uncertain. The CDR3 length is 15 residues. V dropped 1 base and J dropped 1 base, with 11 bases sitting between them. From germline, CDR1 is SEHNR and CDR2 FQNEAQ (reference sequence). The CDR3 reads CASSLEQTVSYEQYF. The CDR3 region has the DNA TGTGCCAGCAGCTTAGAACAGACGGTATCCTACGAGCAGTACTTC.

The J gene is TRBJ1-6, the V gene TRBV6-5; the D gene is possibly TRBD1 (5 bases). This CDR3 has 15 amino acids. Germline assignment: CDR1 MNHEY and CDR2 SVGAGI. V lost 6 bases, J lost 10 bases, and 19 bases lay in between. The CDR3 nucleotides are TGTGCCAGCAGGGGGGAGGGGCGTCTAGGGTCACCCCTCCACTTT. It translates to CASRGEGRLGSPLHF.

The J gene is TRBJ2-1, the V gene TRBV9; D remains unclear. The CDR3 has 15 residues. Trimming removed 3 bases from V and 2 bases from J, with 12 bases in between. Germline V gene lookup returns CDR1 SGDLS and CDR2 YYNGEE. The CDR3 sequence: CASSARTDPYNEQFF. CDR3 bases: TGTGCCAGCAGCGCTCGAACAGACCCCTACAATGAGCAGTTCTTC.